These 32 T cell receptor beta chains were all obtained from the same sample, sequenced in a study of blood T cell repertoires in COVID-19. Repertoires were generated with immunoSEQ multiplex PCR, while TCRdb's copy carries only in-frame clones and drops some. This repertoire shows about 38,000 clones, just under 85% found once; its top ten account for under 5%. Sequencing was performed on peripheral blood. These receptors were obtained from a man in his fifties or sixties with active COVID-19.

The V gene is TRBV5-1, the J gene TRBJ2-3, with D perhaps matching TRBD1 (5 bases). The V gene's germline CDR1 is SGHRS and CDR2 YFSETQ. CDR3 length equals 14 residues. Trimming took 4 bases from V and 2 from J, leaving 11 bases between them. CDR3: CASSIGQATDTQYF. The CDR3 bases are TGCGCCAGCAGCATAGGACAAGCCACAGATACGCAGTATTTT. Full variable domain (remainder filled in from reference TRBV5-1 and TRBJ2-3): KAGVTQTPRYLIKTRGQQVTLSCSPISGHRSVSWYQQTPGQGLQFLFEYFSETQRNKGNFPGRFSGRQFSNSRSEMNVSTLELGDSALYLCASSIGQATDTQYFGPGTRLTVL.

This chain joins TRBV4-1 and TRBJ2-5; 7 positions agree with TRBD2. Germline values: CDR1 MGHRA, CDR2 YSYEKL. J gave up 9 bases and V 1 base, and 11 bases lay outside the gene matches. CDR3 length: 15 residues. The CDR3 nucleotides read TGCGCCAGCAGCCAAGGCGACACCGGGGGGAGGGCCCAGTACTTC. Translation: CASSQGDTGGRAQYF.

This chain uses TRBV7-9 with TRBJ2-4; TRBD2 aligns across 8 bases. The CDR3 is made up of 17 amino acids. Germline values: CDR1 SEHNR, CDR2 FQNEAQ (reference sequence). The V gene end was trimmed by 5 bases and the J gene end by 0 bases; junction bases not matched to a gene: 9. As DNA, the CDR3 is TGTGCCAGCAGCGTGAAAGGCGGGGGGTTAGCCAAAAACATTCAGTACTTC. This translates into CASSVKGGGLAKNIQYF. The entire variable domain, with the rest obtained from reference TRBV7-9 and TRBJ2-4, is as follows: DTGVSQNPRHKITKRGQNVTFRCDPISEHNRLYWYRQTLGQGPEFLTYFQNEAQLEKSRLLSDRFSAERPKGSFSTLEIQRTEQGDSAMYLCASSVKGGGLAKNIQYFGAGTRLSVL.

The DNA of the CDR3 is TGTGCCAGCAGCTTGTTGGCAGACACCGGGGAGCTGTTTTTT. Protein: CASSLLADTGELFF. V gene TRBV5-5 combines with J gene TRBJ2-2, with unresolved D. Germline V gene data show CDR1 as SGHKS and CDR2 as YYEKEE (reference sequence). V lost 1 base to trimming and J lost 3 bases, with 7 bases between them. This CDR3 spans 14 amino acids.

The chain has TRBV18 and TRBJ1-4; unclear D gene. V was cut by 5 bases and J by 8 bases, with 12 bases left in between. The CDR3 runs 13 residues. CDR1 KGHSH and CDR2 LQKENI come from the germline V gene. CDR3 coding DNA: TGTGCCAGCTCATCTCGGCAGGCGGAAAAACTGTTTTTT. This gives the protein CASSSRQAEKLFF. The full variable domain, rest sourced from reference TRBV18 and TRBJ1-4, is NAGVMQNPRHLVRRRGQEARLRCSPMKGHSHVYWYRQLPEEGLKFMVYLQKENIIDESGMPKERFSAEFPKEGPSILRIQQVVRGDSAAYFCASSSRQAEKLFFGSGTQLSVL.

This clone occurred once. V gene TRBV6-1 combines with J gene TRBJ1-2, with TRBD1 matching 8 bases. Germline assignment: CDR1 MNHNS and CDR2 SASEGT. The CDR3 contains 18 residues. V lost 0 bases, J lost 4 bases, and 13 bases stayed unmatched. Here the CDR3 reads CASSEAGAGGLPRYGYTF. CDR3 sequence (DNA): TGTGCCAGCAGTGAAGCGGGCGCAGGGGGCCTACCGCGCTATGGCTACACCTTC.

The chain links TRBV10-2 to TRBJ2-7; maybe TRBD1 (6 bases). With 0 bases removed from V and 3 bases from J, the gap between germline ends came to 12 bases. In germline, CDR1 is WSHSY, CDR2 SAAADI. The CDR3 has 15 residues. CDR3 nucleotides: TGCGCCAGCAGTGAGTCGGGTGGGGGCGGCTACGAGCAGTACTTC. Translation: CASSESGGGGYEQYF.

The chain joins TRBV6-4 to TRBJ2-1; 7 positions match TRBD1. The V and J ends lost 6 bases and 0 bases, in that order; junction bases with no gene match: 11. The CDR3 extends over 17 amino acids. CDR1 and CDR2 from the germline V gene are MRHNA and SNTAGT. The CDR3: CASSYLPTGSSYNEQFF. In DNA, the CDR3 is TGTGCCAGCAGCTACCTGCCGACAGGGAGCTCCTACAATGAGCAGTTCTTC.

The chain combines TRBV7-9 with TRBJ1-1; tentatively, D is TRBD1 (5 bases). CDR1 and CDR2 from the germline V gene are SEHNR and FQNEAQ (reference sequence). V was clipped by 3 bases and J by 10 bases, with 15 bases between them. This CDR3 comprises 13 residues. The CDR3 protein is CASSLRDLTPAFF. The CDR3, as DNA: TGTGCCAGCAGCTTGCGGGACCTAACTCCAGCTTTCTTT.

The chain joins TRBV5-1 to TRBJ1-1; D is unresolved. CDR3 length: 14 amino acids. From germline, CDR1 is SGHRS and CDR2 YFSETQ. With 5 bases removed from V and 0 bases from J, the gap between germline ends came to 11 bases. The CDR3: CASSTTTMNTEAFF. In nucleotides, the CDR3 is TGCGCCAGCAGTACGACTACTATGAACACTGAAGCTTTCTTT.

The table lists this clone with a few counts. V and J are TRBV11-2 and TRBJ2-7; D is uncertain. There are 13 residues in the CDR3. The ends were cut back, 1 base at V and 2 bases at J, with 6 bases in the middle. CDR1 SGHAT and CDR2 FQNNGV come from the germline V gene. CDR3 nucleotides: TGTGCCAGCAGCTTAGGGCCCGCCTACGAGCAGTACTTC. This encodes CASSLGPAYEQYF.

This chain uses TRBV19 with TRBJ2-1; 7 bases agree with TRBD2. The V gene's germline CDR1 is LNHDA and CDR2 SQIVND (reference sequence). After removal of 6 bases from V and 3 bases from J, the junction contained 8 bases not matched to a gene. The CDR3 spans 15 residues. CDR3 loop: CASRITSAHYNEQFF. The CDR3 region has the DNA TGTGCCAGTAGAATCACTAGCGCCCACTACAATGAGCAGTTCTTC.

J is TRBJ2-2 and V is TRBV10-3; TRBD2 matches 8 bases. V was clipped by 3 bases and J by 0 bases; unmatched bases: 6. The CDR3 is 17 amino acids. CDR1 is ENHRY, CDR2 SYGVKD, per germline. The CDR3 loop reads CAISDPTSGANTGELFF. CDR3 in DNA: TGTGCCATCAGTGACCCAACTAGCGGCGCGAACACCGGGGAGCTGTTTTTT.

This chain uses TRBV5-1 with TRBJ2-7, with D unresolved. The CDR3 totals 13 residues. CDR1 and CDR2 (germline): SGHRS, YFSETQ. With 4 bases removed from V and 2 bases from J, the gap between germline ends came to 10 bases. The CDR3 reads CASSMTGPYEQYF. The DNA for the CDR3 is TGCGCCAGCAGCATGACTGGCCCCTACGAGCAGTACTTC.

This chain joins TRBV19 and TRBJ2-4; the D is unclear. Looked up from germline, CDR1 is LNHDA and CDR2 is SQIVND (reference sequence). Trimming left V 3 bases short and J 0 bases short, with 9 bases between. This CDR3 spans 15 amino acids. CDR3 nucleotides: TGTGCCAGTAGTATGTGGAGTCTAGCCAAAAACATTCAGTACTTC. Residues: CASSMWSLAKNIQYF.

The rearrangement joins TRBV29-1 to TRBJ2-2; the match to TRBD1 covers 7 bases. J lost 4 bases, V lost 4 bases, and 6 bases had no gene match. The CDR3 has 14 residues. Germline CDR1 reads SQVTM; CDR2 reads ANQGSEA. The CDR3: CSVAGTVGTGELFF. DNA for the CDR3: TGCAGCGTTGCAGGGACAGTAGGCACCGGGGAGCTGTTTTTT.

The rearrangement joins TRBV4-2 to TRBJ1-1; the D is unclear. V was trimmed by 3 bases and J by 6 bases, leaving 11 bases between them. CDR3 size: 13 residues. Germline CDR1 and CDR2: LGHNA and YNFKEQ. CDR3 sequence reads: CASSQYPGAEAFF. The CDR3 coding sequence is TGTGCCAGCAGCCAGTACCCAGGCGCTGAAGCTTTCTTT.

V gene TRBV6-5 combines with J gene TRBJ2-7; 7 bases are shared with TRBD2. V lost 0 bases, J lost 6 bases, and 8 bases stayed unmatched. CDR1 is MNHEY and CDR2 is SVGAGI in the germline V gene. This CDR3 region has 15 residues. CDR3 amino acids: CASSYSRGVAGEQYF. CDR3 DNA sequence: TGTGCCAGCAGTTACTCTCGGGGGGTGGCGGGCGAGCAGTACTTC.

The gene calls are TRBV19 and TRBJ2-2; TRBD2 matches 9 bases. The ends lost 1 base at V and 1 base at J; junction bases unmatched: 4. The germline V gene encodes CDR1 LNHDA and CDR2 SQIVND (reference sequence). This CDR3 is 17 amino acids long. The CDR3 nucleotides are TGTGCCAGTAGTATAGGGGAGACTAGCGGGAACACCGGGGAGCTGTTTTTT. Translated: CASSIGETSGNTGELFF.

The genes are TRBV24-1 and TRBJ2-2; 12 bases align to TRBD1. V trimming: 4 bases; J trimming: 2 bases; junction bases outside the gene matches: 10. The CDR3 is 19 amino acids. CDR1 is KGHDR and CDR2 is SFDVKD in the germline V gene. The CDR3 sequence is CATSDTGTGGGRNTGELFF. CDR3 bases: TGTGCCACCAGTGACACCGGGACAGGGGGCGGTCGAAACACCGGGGAGCTGTTTTTT.

CDR3 in amino acids: CASSPSAGEDIQYF. The CDR3 nucleotides are TGTGCCAGCTCACCCTCAGCGGGGGAGGACATTCAGTACTTC. J is TRBJ2-4 and V is TRBV18; 8 nucleotides match TRBD2. CDR1 is KGHSH, CDR2 LQKENI, per germline. The CDR3 has 14 amino acids. V lost 3 bases, J lost 8 bases, and 6 bases stayed unmatched.

This chain's CDR3 is CASSQETELRGYEQYF. Here the CDR3 DNA reads TGCGCCAGCAGCCAGGAAACGGAGCTCCGGGGTTACGAGCAGTACTTC. This chain links TRBV4-3 with TRBJ2-7; tentative D call: TRBD2 (5 bases). CDR3 size: 16 residues. CDR1 is LGHNA, CDR2 YSLEER, per germline. V was pared by 3 bases and J by 4 bases, with 19 bases between.

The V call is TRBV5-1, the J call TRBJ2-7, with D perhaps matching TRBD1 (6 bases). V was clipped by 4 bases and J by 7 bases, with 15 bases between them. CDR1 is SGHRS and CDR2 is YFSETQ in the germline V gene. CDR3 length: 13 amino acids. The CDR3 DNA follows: TGCGCCAGCAGCCCCACAGGGCTTCGAGAGCAGTACTTC. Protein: CASSPTGLREQYF.

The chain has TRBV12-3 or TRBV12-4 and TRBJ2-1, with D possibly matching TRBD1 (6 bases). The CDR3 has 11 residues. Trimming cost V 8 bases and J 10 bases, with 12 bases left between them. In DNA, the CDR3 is TGTGCCAGCCGAGTGAGGGGGGAGCAGTTCTTC. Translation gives CASRVRGEQFF.

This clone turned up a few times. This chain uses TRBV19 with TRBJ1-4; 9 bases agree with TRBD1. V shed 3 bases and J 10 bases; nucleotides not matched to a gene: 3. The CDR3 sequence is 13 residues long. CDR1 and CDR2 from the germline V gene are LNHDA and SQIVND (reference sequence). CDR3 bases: TGTGCCAGTAGTATGGGACAGGGCGGAAAACTGTTTTTT. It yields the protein CASSMGQGGKLFF.

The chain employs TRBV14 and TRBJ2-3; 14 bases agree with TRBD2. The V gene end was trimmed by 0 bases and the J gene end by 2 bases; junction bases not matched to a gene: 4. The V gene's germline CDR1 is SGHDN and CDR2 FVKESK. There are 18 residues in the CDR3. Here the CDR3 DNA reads TGTGCCAGCAGCCAAGATCGACTAGCGGGGGGGCCCACAGATACGCAGTATTTT. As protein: CASSQDRLAGGPTDTQYF.

The CDR3 coding sequence is TGCGCCAGCAGCTTGGGGCAGGGGCTCCCCCCCGCTAACTATGGCTACACCTTC. It is translated as CASSLGQGLPPANYGYTF. The rearrangement joins TRBV5-1 to TRBJ1-2; D is possibly TRBD1 (6 bases). CDR1 is SGHRS and CDR2 is YFSETQ in the germline V gene. This CDR3 is 18 amino acids long. Trimming shortened V by 0 bases and J by 0 bases, and 18 bases separated the two germline ends.

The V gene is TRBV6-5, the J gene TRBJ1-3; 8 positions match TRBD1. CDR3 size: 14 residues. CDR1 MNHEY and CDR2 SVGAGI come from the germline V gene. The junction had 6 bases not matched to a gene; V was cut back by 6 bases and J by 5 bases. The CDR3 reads CASRPPGGRNTIYF. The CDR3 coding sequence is TGTGCCAGCAGGCCCCCAGGGGGCCGAAACACCATATATTTT.

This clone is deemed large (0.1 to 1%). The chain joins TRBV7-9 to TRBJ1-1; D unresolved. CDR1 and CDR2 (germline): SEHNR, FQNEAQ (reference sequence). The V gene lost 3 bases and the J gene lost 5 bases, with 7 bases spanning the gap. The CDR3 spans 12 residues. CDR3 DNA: TGTGCCAGCAGCTTTCCAGTTACTGAAGCTTTCTTT. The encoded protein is CASSFPVTEAFF. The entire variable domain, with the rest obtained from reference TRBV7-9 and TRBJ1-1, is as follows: DTGVSQNPRHKITKRGQNVTFRCDPISEHNRLYWYRQTLGQGPEFLTYFQNEAQLEKSRLLSDRFSAERPKGSFSTLEIQRTEQGDSAMYLCASSFPVTEAFFGQGTRLTVV.

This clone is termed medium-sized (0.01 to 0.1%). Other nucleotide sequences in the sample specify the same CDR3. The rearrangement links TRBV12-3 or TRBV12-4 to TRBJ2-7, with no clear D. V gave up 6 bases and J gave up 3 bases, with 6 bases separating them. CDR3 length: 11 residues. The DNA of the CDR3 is TGTGCCAGCAGCTATAACTACGAGCAGTACTTC. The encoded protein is CASSYNYEQYF.

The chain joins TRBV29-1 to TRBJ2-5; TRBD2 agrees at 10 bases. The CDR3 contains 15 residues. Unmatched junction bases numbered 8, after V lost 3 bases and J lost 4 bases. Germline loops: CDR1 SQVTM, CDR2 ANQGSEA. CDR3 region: CSVDERGGPGETQYF. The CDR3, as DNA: TGCAGCGTTGATGAGCGGGGGGGCCCGGGAGAGACCCAGTACTTC.

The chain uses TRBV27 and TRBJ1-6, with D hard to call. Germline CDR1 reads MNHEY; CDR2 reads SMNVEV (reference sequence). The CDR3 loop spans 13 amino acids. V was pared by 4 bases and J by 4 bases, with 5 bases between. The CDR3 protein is CASSYQYNSPLHF. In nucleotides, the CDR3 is TGTGCCAGCAGTTATCAGTATAATTCACCCCTCCACTTT.